This entry features one T cell receptor (beta chain) sequence. Its antigen is unknown. The sample holds no much larger clone one base away, and base qualities are not on file. RNA was extracted using the RNeasy kit, and about 0.5 to 1 ug of the RNA was reverse transcribed with random hexamers. TCR beta CDR3 regions were amplified with the immunoSEQ multiplex PCR assay covering 54 Vbeta and 13 Jbeta segments. PCR amplification bias was corrected using a synthetic template baseline for primer optimization and computational correction. The study's processing was this. Only productive sequences were kept, with reads annotated to V, D and J genes according to IMGT and analyzed in immunoSEQ Analyzer. Clonality was computed as one minus Shannon entropy normalized by log2 of the number of productive unique sequences. For each patient and control, public and private clones were evaluated among the 100 most prevalent clones. Susac-specific clones were defined as absent from healthy and MS cohorts, 800 to 1,200 published viral clones and other ImmuneACCESS disease sequences. TCRdb applied fastp at Q25 and MiXCR to the public reads, then kept only in-frame beta chains. Every entry covers one CDR3 protein and lists the most common genes and DNA from its rows. For this entry, the V and J calls and clone size follow TCRdb and not the study's own pipeline. In all, the sample holds roughly 150,000 distinct CDR3 sequences, and roughly nine tenths of those were seen once. In total, the top ten clones hold approximately 0.075% of the sample.

Peripheral blood CD8+ and CD4+ T cells from healthy donors, Susac syndrome patients and multiple sclerosis patients were profiled using high-throughput TCR beta sequencing. Healthy donors were age- and sex-matched controls. CD8+ TEMRA cells were enriched by FACS, while bulk CD8+ and CD4+ T cells were purified by magnetic negative isolation. Blood was drawn into EDTA tubes, processed within 24 hours, and PBMCs were isolated by density gradient centrifugation. PBMCs intended for TCR sequencing were cryopreserved in liquid nitrogen and thawed later in a water bath at 37 degrees C. The sorted or isolated CD4+, CD8+ and CD8+ TEMRA cells reached a purity of at least 90%. The entry originates in a study of CD8 T cells in Susac syndrome (dated by TCRdb to 2018 to 2020). Regarding the complete study: Whether CD8+ T cell activation and differentiation in Susac syndrome was antigen driven was tested using repertoire sequencing. The investigation overall reported the following: The study acknowledged that relatively few individuals were included in the TCR sequencing and HLA analysis.

From the cysteine through the phenylalanine, the CDR3 covers 14 amino acids. The retained sequence is limited to the CDR3, 42 bases, with the frame set at the first base. From the germline V gene, CDR1 is SGHAT and CDR2 is FQNNGV. The V end loses 4 bases and the J end loses 0 bases, and a stretch of 9 bases separates them. This TCR derives from a human donor in good health. The receptor chain draws on TRBV11-2 and TRBJ1-2, with a weak D call of TRBD1 (6 bases match). Sequences were obtained from CD4+ T cells from PBMCs. The CDR3 region reads CASSSRQANYGYTF. The nucleotide sequence reads as follows: TGTGCCAGCAGCTCGCGACAGGCTAACTATGGCTACACCTTC.